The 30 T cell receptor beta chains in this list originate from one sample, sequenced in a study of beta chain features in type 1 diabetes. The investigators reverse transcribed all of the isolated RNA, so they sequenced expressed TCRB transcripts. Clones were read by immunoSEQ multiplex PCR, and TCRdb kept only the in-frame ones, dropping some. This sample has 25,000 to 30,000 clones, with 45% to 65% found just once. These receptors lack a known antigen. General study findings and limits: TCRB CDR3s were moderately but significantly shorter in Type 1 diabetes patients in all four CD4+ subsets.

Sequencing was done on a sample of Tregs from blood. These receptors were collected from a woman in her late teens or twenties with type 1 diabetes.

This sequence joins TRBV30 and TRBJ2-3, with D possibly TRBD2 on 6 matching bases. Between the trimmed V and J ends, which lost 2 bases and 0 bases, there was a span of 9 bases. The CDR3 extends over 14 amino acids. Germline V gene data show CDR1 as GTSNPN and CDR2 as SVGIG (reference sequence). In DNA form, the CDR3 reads TGTGCCTGGAGTAGCGGGTACAGCACAGATACGCAGTATTTT. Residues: CAWSSGYSTDTQYF.

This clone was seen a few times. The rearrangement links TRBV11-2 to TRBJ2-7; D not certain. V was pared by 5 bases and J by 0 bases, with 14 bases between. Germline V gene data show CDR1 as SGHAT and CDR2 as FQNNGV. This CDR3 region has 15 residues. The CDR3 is CASSLSIYGSYEQYF. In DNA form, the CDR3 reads TGTGCCAGCAGCCTAAGTATATACGGCTCCTACGAGCAGTACTTC.

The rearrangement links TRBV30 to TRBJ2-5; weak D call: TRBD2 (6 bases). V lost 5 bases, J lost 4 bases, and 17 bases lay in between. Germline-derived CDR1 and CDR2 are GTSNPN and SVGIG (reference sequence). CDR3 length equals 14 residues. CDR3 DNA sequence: TGTGCCTGGTCCCCCGCAGGGCGGGGAGAGACCCAGTACTTC. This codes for CAWSPAGRGETQYF.

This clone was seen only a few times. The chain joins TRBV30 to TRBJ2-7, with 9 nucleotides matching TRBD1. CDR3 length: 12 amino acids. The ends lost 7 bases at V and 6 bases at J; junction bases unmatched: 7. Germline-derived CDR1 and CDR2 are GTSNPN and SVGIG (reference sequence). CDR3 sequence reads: CALDRGNGEQYV. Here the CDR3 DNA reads TGTGCCTTAGACAGGGGGAACGGCGAGCAGTACGTC.

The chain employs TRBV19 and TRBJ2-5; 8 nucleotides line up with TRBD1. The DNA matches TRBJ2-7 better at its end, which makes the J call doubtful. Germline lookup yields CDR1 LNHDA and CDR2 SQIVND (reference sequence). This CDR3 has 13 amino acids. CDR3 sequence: CASSLLDRDEQYF. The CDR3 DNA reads TGTGCCAGTAGTTTACTGGACAGGGACGAGCAGTACTTC.

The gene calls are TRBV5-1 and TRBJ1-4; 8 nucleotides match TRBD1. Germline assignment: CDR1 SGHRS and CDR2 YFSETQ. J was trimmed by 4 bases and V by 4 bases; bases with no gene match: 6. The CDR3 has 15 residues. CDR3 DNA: TGCGCCAGCAGCGGGCAGGGGGCTGATAATGAAAAACTGTTTTTT. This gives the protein CASSGQGADNEKLFF.

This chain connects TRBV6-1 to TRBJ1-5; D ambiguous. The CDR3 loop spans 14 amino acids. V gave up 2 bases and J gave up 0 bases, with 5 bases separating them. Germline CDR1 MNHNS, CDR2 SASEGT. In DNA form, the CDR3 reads TGTGCCAGCAGTGAACAGGTTAGCAATCAGCCCCAGCATTTT. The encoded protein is CASSEQVSNQPQHF.

DNA for the CDR3: TGTGCCAGCAGTGAATCTCACGGGATGGGACAGGTACTGAATGAGCAGTTCTTC. Translation gives CASSESHGMGQVLNEQFF. The chain employs TRBV2 and TRBJ2-1, with 8 bases lining up with TRBD1. Germline trimming cut 2 bases from V and 7 bases from J; bases unmatched to any gene: 16. Germline V gene lookup returns CDR1 SNHLY and CDR2 FYNNEI. The CDR3 sequence is 18 residues long.

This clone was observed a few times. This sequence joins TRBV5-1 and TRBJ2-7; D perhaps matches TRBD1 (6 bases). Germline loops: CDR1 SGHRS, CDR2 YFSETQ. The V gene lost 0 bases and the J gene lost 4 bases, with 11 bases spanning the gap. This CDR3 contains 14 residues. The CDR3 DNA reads TGCGCCAGCAGCTTGGATCAGGGGACGTACGAGCAGTACTTC. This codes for CASSLDQGTYEQYF.

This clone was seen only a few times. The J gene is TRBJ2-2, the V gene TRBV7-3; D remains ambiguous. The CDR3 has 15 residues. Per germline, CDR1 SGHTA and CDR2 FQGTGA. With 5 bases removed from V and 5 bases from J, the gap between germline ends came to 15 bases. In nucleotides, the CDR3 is TGTGCCAGCAGCAACACCCGTTCCCCGACCGGGGAGCTGTTTTTT. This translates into CASSNTRSPTGELFF.

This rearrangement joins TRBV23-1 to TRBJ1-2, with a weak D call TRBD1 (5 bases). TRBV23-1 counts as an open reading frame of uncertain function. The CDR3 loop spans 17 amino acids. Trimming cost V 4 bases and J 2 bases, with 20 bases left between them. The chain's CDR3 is CASSLRGVVGNNYGYTF. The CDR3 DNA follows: TGCGCCAGCAGTCTCCGGGGGGTAGTCGGAAACAACTATGGCTACACCTTC.

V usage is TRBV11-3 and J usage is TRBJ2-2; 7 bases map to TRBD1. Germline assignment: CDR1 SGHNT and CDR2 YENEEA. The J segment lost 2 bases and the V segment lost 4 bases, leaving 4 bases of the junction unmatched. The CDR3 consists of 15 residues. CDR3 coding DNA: TGTGCCAGCAGCTCCGGGACAGCTAACACCGGGGAGCTGTTTTTT. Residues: CASSSGTANTGELFF.

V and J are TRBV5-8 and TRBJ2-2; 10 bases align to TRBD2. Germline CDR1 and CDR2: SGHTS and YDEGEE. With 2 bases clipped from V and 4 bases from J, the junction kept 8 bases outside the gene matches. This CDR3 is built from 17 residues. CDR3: CASSLIPTSGATGELFF. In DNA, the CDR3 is TGTGCCAGCAGCTTAATTCCCACTAGCGGGGCCACCGGGGAGCTGTTTTTT.

Here the CDR3 reads CASSPLNTEAFF. The CDR3 DNA reads TGTGCCAGCAGTCCTTTGAACACTGAAGCTTTCTTT. The rearrangement uses TRBV2 and TRBJ1-1; no reliable D call. CDR1 and CDR2 (germline): SNHLY, FYNNEI. The CDR3 is made up of 12 amino acids. Trimming took 5 bases from V and 0 from J, leaving 4 bases between them.

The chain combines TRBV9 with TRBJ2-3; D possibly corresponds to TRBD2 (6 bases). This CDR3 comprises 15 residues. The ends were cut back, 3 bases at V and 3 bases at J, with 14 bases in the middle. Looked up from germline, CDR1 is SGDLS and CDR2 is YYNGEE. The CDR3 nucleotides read TGTGCCAGCAGCGAGACGGACGGGGGAACAGATACGCAGTATTTT. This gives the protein CASSETDGGTDTQYF.

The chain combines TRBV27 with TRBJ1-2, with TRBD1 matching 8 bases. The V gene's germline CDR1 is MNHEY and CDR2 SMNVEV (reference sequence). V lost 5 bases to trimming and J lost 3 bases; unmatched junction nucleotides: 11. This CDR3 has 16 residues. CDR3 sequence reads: CASSPLGQGAYYGYTF. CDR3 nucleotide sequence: TGTGCCAGCAGTCCGCTTGGACAGGGTGCGTACTATGGCTACACCTTC.

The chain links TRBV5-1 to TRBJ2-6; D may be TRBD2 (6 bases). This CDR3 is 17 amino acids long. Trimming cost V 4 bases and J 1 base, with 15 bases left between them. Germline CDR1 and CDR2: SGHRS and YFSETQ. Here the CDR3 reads CASSPRSAGSGANVLTF. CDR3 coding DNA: TGCGCCAGCAGCCCTAGGAGCGCGGGGTCTGGGGCCAACGTCCTGACTTTC.

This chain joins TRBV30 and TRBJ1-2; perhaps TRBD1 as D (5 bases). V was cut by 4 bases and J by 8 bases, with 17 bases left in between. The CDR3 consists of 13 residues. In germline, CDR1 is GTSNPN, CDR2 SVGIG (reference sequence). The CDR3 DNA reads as TGTGCCTGGATTAAGGGGCGGGGAGGGGGCTACACCTTC. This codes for CAWIKGRGGGYTF.

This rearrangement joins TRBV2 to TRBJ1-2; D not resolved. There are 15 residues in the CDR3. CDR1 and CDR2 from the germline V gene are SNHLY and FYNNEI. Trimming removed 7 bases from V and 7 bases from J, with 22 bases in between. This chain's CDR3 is CASTSGGLIRVGYTF. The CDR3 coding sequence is TGTGCCAGCACCTCGGGAGGGTTAATAAGGGTTGGCTACACCTTC.

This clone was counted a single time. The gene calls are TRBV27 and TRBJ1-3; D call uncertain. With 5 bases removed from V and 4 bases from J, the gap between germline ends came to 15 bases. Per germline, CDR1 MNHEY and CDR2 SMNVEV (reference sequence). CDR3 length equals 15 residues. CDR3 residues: CASSSTAGIGNTIYF. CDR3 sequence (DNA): TGTGCCAGCAGTAGTACAGCGGGGATAGGAAACACCATATATTTT.

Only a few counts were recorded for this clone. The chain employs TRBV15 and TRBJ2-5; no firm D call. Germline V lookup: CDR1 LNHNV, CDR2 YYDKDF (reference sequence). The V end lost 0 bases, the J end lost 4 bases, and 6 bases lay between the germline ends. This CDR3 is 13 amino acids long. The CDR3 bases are TGTGCCACCAGCAGAGATCAGCGAGAGACCCAGTACTTC. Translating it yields CATSRDQRETQYF.

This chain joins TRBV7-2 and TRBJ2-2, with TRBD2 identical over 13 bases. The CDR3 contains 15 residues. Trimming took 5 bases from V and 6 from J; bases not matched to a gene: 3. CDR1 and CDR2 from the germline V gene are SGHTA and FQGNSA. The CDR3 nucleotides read TGTGCCAGCAGCGAGACTAGCGGGAGGTCCGGGGAGCTGTTTTTT. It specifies CASSETSGRSGELFF.

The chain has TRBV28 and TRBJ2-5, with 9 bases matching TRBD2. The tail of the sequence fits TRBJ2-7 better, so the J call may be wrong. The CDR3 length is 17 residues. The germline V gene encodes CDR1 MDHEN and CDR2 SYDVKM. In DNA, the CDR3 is TGTGCCAGCAGTCTCGGCGGCGGGGGGGGCCCCCGCTACGAGCAGTACTTC. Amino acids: CASSLGGGGGPRYEQYF.

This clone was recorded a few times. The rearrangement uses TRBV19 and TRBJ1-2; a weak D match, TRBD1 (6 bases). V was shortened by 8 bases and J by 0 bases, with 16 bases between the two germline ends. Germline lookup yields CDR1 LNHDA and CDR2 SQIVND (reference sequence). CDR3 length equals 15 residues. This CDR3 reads CASRQLQGANYGYTF. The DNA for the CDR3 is TGTGCCAGTCGTCAGCTACAGGGAGCTAACTATGGCTACACCTTC.

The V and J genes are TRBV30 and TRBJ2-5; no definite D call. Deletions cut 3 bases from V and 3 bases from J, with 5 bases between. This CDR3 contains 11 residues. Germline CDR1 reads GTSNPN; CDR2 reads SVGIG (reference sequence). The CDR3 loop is CAWRAEETQYF. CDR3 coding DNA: TGTGCCTGGAGGGCCGAAGAGACCCAGTACTTC. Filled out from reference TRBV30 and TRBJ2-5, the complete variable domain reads SQTIHQWPATLVQPVGSPLSLECTVEGTSNPNLYWYRQAAGRGLQLLFYSVGIGQISSEVPQNLSASRPQDRQFILSSKKLLLSDSGFYLCAWRAEETQYFGPGTRLLVL.

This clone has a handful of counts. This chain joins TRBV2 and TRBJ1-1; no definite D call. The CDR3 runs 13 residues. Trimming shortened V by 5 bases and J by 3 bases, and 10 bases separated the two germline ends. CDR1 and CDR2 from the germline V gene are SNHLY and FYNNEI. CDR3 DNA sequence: TGTGCCAGCAGTCAAAACCGAGACACTGAAGCTTTCTTT. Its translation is CASSQNRDTEAFF.

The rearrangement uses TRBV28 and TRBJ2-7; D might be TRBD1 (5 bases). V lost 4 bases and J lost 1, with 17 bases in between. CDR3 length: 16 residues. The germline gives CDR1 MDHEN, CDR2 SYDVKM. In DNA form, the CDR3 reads TGTGCCAGCAGTTCCTCTCGGGCCAGGGAATCCTACGAGCAGTACTTC. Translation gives CASSSSRARESYEQYF.

The CDR3: CASSSGQGDCYEQYV. CDR3 coding DNA: TGTGCCAGCAGCTCGGGACAGGGGGATTGCTACGAGCAGTACGTC. V and J are TRBV5-7 and TRBJ2-7, with 11 bases lining up with TRBD1. TRBV5-7 is sorted into the ORF group, with uncertain function. The J segment lost 3 bases and the V segment lost 3 bases, leaving 5 bases of the junction unmatched. The CDR3 is 15 amino acids.

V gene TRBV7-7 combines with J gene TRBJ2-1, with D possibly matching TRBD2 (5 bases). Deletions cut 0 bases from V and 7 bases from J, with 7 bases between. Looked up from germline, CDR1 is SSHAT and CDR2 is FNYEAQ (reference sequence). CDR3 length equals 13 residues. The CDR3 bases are TGTGCCAGCAGCTTAGCGGGGAGTAATGAGCAGTTCTTC. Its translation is CASSLAGSNEQFF.

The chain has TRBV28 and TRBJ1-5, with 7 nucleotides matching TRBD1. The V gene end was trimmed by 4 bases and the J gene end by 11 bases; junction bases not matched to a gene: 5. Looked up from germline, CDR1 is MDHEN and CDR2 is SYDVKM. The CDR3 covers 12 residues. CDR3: CASSSRDRAQHF. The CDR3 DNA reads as TGTGCCAGCAGTTCTAGGGACAGAGCCCAGCATTTT.